Presented here are 16 T cell receptor beta chains from one specimen sequenced in a study of T cell changes during pregnancy in multiple sclerosis. The assay was immunoSEQ multiplex PCR, and TCRdb's table has in-frame clones only and misses some. Altogether about 40,000 clones are present, approximately 91% being singletons, with the ten largest covering just under 0.5%. The sequences come from CD4+ T cells from peripheral blood mononuclear cells, collected in the second trimester of pregnancy. All receptors come from a female donor in good health, enrolled as a control in a pregnancy study.

This clone was recorded only once. This sequence joins TRBV7-8 and TRBJ2-7; TRBD1 aligns across 8 bases. Germline CDR1 and CDR2: SGHVS and FQNEAQ. The ends lost 8 bases at V and 3 bases at J; junction bases unmatched: 9. The CDR3 loop spans 14 amino acids. This CDR3 reads CASGRGRLFYEQYF. The CDR3 nucleotides read TGTGCCAGCGGCAGGGGGCGTTTATTCTACGAGCAGTACTTC.

This sequence joins TRBV7-3 and TRBJ2-3, with TRBD2 matching 13 bases. CDR1 is SGHTA, CDR2 FQGTGA, per germline. J gave up 3 bases and V 8 bases, and 2 bases lay outside the gene matches. There are 14 residues in the CDR3. For the CDR3, the DNA is TGTGCCAGCGGACTAGCGGGGGCAACAGATACGCAGTATTTT. This translates into CASGLAGATDTQYF.

The chain links TRBV29-1 to TRBJ2-3, with D maybe TRBD1 (6 bases). Germline V gene sequence: CDR1 SQVTM, CDR2 ANQGSEA. The V end lost 4 bases, the J end lost 6 bases, and 17 bases lay between the germline ends. The CDR3 is made up of 14 amino acids. DNA for the CDR3: TGCAGCGTTGCTGGACAGTTTTCGACTGATACGCAGTATTTT. This codes for CSVAGQFSTDTQYF.

V usage is TRBV29-1 and J usage is TRBJ2-5; no reliable D call. The germline V and J ends were trimmed by 5 bases and 5 bases, with 18 bases remaining between them. Germline V gene lookup returns CDR1 SQVTM and CDR2 ANQGSEA. The CDR3 is made up of 14 amino acids. CDR3 loop: CSVRWQVRPETQYF. In DNA, the CDR3 is TGCAGCGTTCGGTGGCAGGTACGCCCTGAGACCCAGTACTTC.

V usage is TRBV27 and J usage is TRBJ2-7; 8 nucleotides agree with TRBD1. Trimming at V came to 5 bases and at J to 3 bases, leaving 9 bases not matched to a gene. Germline V gene sequence: CDR1 MNHEY, CDR2 SMNVEV (reference sequence). The CDR3 covers 15 residues. CDR3 protein: CASSGTGTGRYEQYF. In DNA, the CDR3 is TGTGCCAGCAGTGGGACCGGGACAGGACGCTACGAGCAGTACTTC.

In its sample, this clone was seen once. J is TRBJ2-5 and V is TRBV18; tentative D call: TRBD1 (7 bases). The CDR3 is 14 residues long. Trimming left V 3 bases short and J 5 bases short, with 13 bases between. CDR1 is KGHSH, CDR2 LQKENI, per germline. CDR3 sequence: CASSPQGGAETQYF. For the CDR3, the DNA is TGTGCCAGCTCACCGCAGGGGGGTGCGGAGACCCAGTACTTC.

The rearrangement links TRBV14 to TRBJ1-1; the match to TRBD1 covers 11 bases. The CDR3 totals 13 residues. In germline, CDR1 is SGHDN, CDR2 FVKESK. V was clipped by 4 bases and J by 11 bases; unmatched bases: 6. The CDR3 reads CASSLGQGAWAFF. The CDR3 bases are TGTGCCAGCAGCCTCGGACAGGGGGCATGGGCTTTCTTT.

The V gene is TRBV14, the J gene TRBJ2-1; the D gene is possibly TRBD2 (8 bases). Trimming shortened V by 0 bases and J by 2 bases, and 17 bases separated the two germline ends. From germline, CDR1 is SGHDN and CDR2 FVKESK. The length of the CDR3 is 18 residues. The CDR3 DNA sequence: TGTGCCAGCAGCCAAGATACGGGACAGCGGGGGACCTACAATGAGCAGTTCTTC. Encoded protein: CASSQDTGQRGTYNEQFF.

Remarks on this clone: Other DNA sequences of this sample code for an identical CDR3. The chain joins TRBV18 to TRBJ1-1, with D maybe TRBD1 (5 bases). CDR3 length equals 13 residues. V shed 6 bases and J shed 1 base, with 9 bases lying between them. The germline V gene encodes CDR1 KGHSH and CDR2 LQKENI. The CDR3 DNA is TGTGCCAGCTCCCCGACAGAGAACACTGAAGCTTTCTTT. Protein sequence: CASSPTENTEAFF.

V gene TRBV4-3 combines with J gene TRBJ2-1; TRBD2 agrees at 7 bases. Trimming at V came to 5 bases and at J to 7 bases, leaving 11 bases not matched to a gene. This CDR3 is built from 15 residues. Germline CDR1 and CDR2: LGHNA and YSLEER. The CDR3 DNA reads TGCGCCAGCAGCACCCGGGACTACCTAGTGAATGAGCAGTTCTTC. Translation: CASSTRDYLVNEQFF.

This clone is deemed medium-sized. The rearrangement joins TRBV6-5 to TRBJ2-1; 8 nucleotides align to TRBD1. CDR3 size: 15 residues. V gave up 5 bases and J gave up 9 bases; unmatched junction bases: 12. Germline values: CDR1 MNHEY, CDR2 SVGAGI. In nucleotides, the CDR3 is TGTGCCAGCAGTCCCGCCCCGGACAGGGTGCCTGAGCAGTTCTTC. Its translation is CASSPAPDRVPEQFF.

The chain couples TRBV19 to TRBJ2-3, with TRBD2 matching over 14 bases. CDR3 size: 18 residues. Losses at the gene ends were 10 bases for V and 2 bases for J; bases not matched to a gene: 14. Germline CDR1 and CDR2: LNHDA and SQIVND (reference sequence). CDR3 DNA sequence: TGTGCCACCACCCTGGGGACTAGCGGGGGAGCTTACACAGATACGCAGTATTTT. Translated, it gives CATTLGTSGGAYTDTQYF.

This chain connects TRBV21-1 to TRBJ2-5; the table calls TRBD2, which could not be checked here. TRBV21-1 is classified as a pseudogene. This CDR3 has 12 residues. CDR3 in amino acids: CASSNEEETQYF. CDR3 nucleotides: TGTGCCAGCAGCAACGAGGAAGAGACCCAGTACTTC.

This clone occurred once. The rearrangement joins TRBV4-2 to TRBJ2-3; a weak D match, TRBD2 (5 bases). V lost 2 bases to trimming and J lost 4 bases, with 7 bases between them. The germline V gene encodes CDR1 LGHNA and CDR2 YNFKEQ. The CDR3 totals 13 residues. This chain's CDR3 is CASSQPGSDTQYF. CDR3 nucleotides: TGTGCCAGCAGCCAACCGGGGTCAGATACGCAGTATTTT.

The chain couples TRBV5-1 to TRBJ2-7; 8 bases map to TRBD1. The junction had 10 bases not matched to a gene; V was cut back by 6 bases and J by 5 bases. The CDR3 totals 14 residues. Germline CDR1 SGHRS, CDR2 YFSETQ. CDR3 in amino acids: CASKGGQGANEQYF. DNA of the CDR3: TGCGCCAGCAAAGGAGGGCAGGGGGCGAACGAGCAGTACTTC. Supplemented by reference TRBV5-1 and TRBJ2-7, the full variable domain reads KAGVTQTPRYLIKTRGQQVTLSCSPISGHRSVSWYQQTPGQGLQFLFEYFSETQRNKGNFPGRFSGRQFSNSRSEMNVSTLELGDSALYLCASKGGQGANEQYFGPGTRLTVT.

The genes are TRBV2 and TRBJ2-2; D may be TRBD1 (5 bases). Per the germline V gene, CDR1 is SNHLY and CDR2 is FYNNEI. V lost 6 bases, J lost 5 bases, and 13 bases lay in between. There are 14 residues in the CDR3. The CDR3 nucleotides are TGTGCCAGCAGAGGGCCCAGGGATACCGGGGAGCTGTTTTTT. It yields the protein CASRGPRDTGELFF.